Each of the 8 T cell receptor beta chains below was sequenced from the same sample in a study of memory CD4+ T cells and cytomegalovirus serostatus. Single viable CD3+CD4+CD8-CD45RO+ cells were sorted as the memory CD4+ T cells. This table comes from immunoSEQ multiplex PCR, and its TCRdb copy is limited to in-frame clones, with some not included. The sample shows 80,000 or so clones, approximately 78% of them seen only once. The source material was memory CD4+ T cells from blood. The receptors shown here come from an adult in good health and CMV-seropositive.

This chain connects TRBV5-4 to TRBJ2-2; 8 nucleotides line up with TRBD1. The CDR3 covers 16 residues. The J segment lost 5 bases and the V segment lost 0 bases, leaving 6 bases of the junction unmatched. Germline assignment: CDR1 SGHNT and CDR2 YYREEE (reference sequence). Here the CDR3 reads CASSLAATGDTGELFF. Written as DNA, the CDR3 is TGTGCCAGCAGCTTGGCCGCGACAGGGGATACCGGGGAGCTGTTTTTT.

This chain joins TRBV5-6 and TRBJ1-2, with D possibly being TRBD1 (6 bases). Trimming removed 4 bases at V and 4 bases at J, with 8 bases between. CDR3 length: 12 amino acids. CDR1 is SGHDT and CDR2 is YYEEEE in the germline V gene. The CDR3 sequence is CASSGGGYGYTF. The CDR3 nucleotides are TGTGCCAGCAGCGGAGGGGGCTATGGCTACACCTTC.

The DNA of the CDR3 is TGTGCCAGCAGCCAAGACGGACTCTCACAAGAGACCCAGTACTTC. Translating it yields CASSQDGLSQETQYF. V and J are TRBV14 and TRBJ2-5; D possibly corresponds to TRBD2 (5 bases). V was shortened by 0 bases and J by 2 bases, with 10 bases between the two germline ends. CDR1 is SGHDN, CDR2 FVKESK, per germline. This CDR3 comprises 15 residues.

This rearrangement joins TRBV11-2 to TRBJ2-1; TRBD2 agrees at 9 bases. In germline, CDR1 is SGHAT, CDR2 FQNNGV. The CDR3 length is 15 residues. Trimming removed 4 bases from V and 9 bases from J; junction bases left unmatched: 10. The CDR3 DNA reads TGTGCCAGCAGCTGGACCTGGCGGGAGGGGGCTGAGCAGTTCTTC. This gives the protein CASSWTWREGAEQFF. The variable domain in full, completed from reference TRBV11-2 and TRBJ2-1, reads EAGVAQSPRYKIIEKRQSVAFWCNPISGHATLYWYQQILGQGPKLLIQFQNNGVVDDSQLPKDRFSAERLKGVDSTLKIQPAKLEDSAVYLCASSWTWREGAEQFFGPGTRLTVL.

The V gene is TRBV5-8, the J gene TRBJ2-2; the D is unclear. This CDR3 is 16 amino acids long. Trimming cost V 2 bases and J 3 bases, with 14 bases left between them. The germline gives CDR1 SGHTS, CDR2 YDEGEE. The CDR3 sequence: CASSFGLRWDTGELFF. CDR3 in DNA: TGTGCCAGCAGCTTTGGTCTGCGGTGGGACACCGGGGAGCTGTTTTTT. The variable domain in full, with the rest retrieved from reference TRBV5-8 and TRBJ2-2, is EAGVTQSPTHLIKTRGQQATLRCSPISGHTSVYWYQQALGLGLQFLLWYDEGEERNRGNFPPRFSGRQFPNYSSELNVNALELEDSALYLCASSFGLRWDTGELFFGEGSRLTVL.

The chain is built from TRBV2 and TRBJ1-6; 7 nucleotides align to TRBD1. CDR3 length: 16 residues. Germline V gives CDR1 SNHLY, CDR2 FYNNEI. With V trimmed by 6 bases and J by 6 bases, 11 bases remained unmatched. CDR3 protein: CASSDQTGSRNSPLHF. The CDR3 DNA reads TGTGCCAGCAGCGATCAGACAGGGTCTCGTAATTCACCCCTCCACTTT.

The rearrangement links TRBV4-1 to TRBJ2-3, with D possibly being TRBD2 (5 bases). Between the trimmed V and J ends, which lost 0 bases and 2 bases, there was a span of 12 bases. The CDR3 contains 16 residues. Germline V CDR1 and CDR2: MGHRA, YSYEKL. DNA of the CDR3: TGCGCCAGCAGCCAAGATTCGGGAAGGGACACAGATACGCAGTATTTT. Translating gives CASSQDSGRDTDTQYF.

The CDR3 DNA reads TGTGCCAGCAGCACTTACAGGGGGACCTATGGCTACACCTTC. This translates into CASSTYRGTYGYTF. This sequence joins TRBV7-2 and TRBJ1-2; 8 bases line up with TRBD1. The length of the CDR3 is 14 residues. With 5 bases clipped from V and 4 bases from J, the junction kept 6 bases outside the gene matches. The germline V gene has CDR1 SGHTA and CDR2 FQGNSA.